This T cell receptor beta chain was profiled in a study of T cells in Graves' hyperthyroidism and ophthalmopathy (dated by TCRdb to between 2019 and 2020). As for the study more broadly: Peripheral blood samples were taken at the time of initial diagnosis, prior to any treatment. Once sampling was done, hyperthyroidism patients were given methimazole at a starting dose of 30 mg daily, whereas ophthalmopathy patients were given high-dose intravenous methylprednisolone. TCR V-J signatures able to tell the groups apart were searched for in a discovery cohort of around 95 patients, of whom around 42 had Graves' ophthalmopathy and more than 55 had stable Graves' hyperthyroidism. For training and testing, the 95 to 100 patients in the discovery cohort were randomly divided in a 7:3 ratio. Prospective prediction of ophthalmopathy was tested in an independent validation cohort consisting of some 18 hyperthyroidism patients and more than 15 patients who later progressed to ophthalmopathy. In addition, the study compared T-cell repertoires in thyroid tissue and in blood from roughly six Graves' hyperthyroidism patients. According to the paper, TCR Vbeta CDR3 sequencing was carried out on about 140 peripheral blood samples, which came from fewer than 50 ophthalmopathy, approximately 78 hyperthyroidism and approximately 17 progressor patients.

TCR beta CDR3 regions were amplified from RNA transcripts. For the first round of RT-PCR on the TCR CDR3, the HTBI primer set was used together with the Qiagen OneStep RT-PCR kit. Libraries were constructed in a second round of multiplex PCR, after which size selection and purification were carried out. The libraries were sequenced on an Illumina HiSeq2000 using paired-end 100 bp reads. Regarding the original processing steps: Raw data were processed with SOAPnuke, discarding reads with adapters, uncalled bases, mean Phred below 15, or no exact constant-primer or identifier match. High-quality paired reads were merged with COPE v1.2.5, and unique nucleotide sequences were defined as clonotypes. Clonotypes were aligned to IMGT TRBV, TRBD and TRBJ reference segments using MiTCR v1.1. The analysis included only V-J combinations with a frequency above 0.0001, which together covered approximately 99% of the repertoires. The TCS score was defined as the ratio of F50 (clonal expansion) to E x V (chaos), calculated using BLOSUM62-based TCRdist between CDR3 peptides within each V-J. Welch's t-statistics and random forest reduced roughly 530 V-J features to 10 to 15, which were used in a naive Bayes classifier (R e1071). The public reads were reanalyzed by TCRdb: fastp trimming at Q25, MiXCR alignment, in-frame beta chains only. Each entry merges the rows of one CDR3 protein and shows their most common DNA and genes. The V and J calls, along with clone size, are taken from TCRdb and not from the paper's own processing. This sample has around 370,000 distinct CDR3 sequences in its table, and around a sixth of those were observed once. 35% to 50% of the sample belongs to the ten largest clones.

Ophthalmopathy patients had moderately to severely active disease, with a Clinical Activity Score of 3 or more, a NOSPECS grade of 4 or more, and a disease duration of less than 3 months. The study excluded patients with uncontrolled infections, other autoimmune diseases, pregnancy or lactation. Diagnoses were established on the basis of clinical symptoms, serum thyroxine and TRAb, thyroid ultrasound, and orbital computed tomography. Ficoll-Paque density gradient centrifugation was used to isolate PBMCs from 9.5 to 10 ml of fresh peripheral blood. Total RNA was extracted with Trizol reagent, and quality was checked on an Agilent 2100 Bioanalyzer. This clonotype was detected ten times or more. The antigen it binds to is not known. Base qualities are not at hand, and no much larger clone is one base apart. The research as a whole found: No statistical method was used to set the sample size in advance, and investigators knew the group allocation. A 13 V-J signature model separated ophthalmopathy from stable hyperthyroidism, with around 91% sensitivity and 81% to 83% specificity in cross-validation and 80%/75% in testing. In validation, progression to ophthalmopathy was predicted by the model with roughly 69% sensitivity and approximately 78% specificity, a median of around 5.9 months before onset. Blood samples also contained most of the expanded thyroid clonotypes (frequency above 0.001), which suggests that blood repertoires may reflect thyroid immune responses.

From a lookup of the germline V gene (reference sequence), CDR1 and CDR2 are LNHDA and SQIVND. From the cysteine up to the phenylalanine, the CDR3 has a length of 15 residues. Kept here is only the CDR3 DNA, which spans 45 bases and is read in frame from base 1. V is clipped by 0 bases and J by 5 bases, and the sequence between their germline boundaries is 11 bases long. The chain is made from TRBV19 and TRBJ2-1; TRBD2 is perhaps the D gene, given 5 matching bases. Sequencing input: blood. This receptor was taken from a young man with Graves' ophthalmopathy. The CDR3 reads as follows: CASSIDRGRNNEQFF. The sequenced DNA is TGTGCCAGTAGTATAGATCGGGGTCGTAACAATGAGCAGTTCTTC.